This T cell receptor (beta chain) stems from a study of blood T cell repertoires in COVID-19. In the study overall: Researchers got acute and convalescent COVID-19 samples from the United States, Italy and Spain.

Authors' methods: Reference gene primer amplification gave nucleated cell count estimates. TCRdb's table, derived via immunoSEQ multiplex PCR, lists solely in-frame clones and lacks some. For V, J and clone size, that table is used; D and trimming come from the DNA. This table holds 300,000 to 350,000 clones, 70% to 90% found once. The CDR3 runs to 15 residues. V was trimmed by 0 bases and J by 3 bases, leaving 8 bases between them. Per the germline V gene, CDR1 is MNHEY and CDR2 is SVGAGI. The age range of participants was roughly 18 to 90 years, with residence in about two dozen US areas. Participant reports of clinical history set cohort assignment. The sample holds a few counts of this clone.

The chain is built from TRBV6-5 and TRBJ1-4; possible D gene TRBD1, 6 bases. The receptor was derived from a woman aged 40 to 50 with acute COVID-19. Sequencing input: PBMCs or T cells enriched from blood (not recorded which). The DNA for the CDR3 is TGTGCCAGCAGTTACTCAGGGGGACCTAATGAAAAACTGTTTTTT. As protein: CASSYSGGPNEKLFF.